These T cell receptor beta chains were read from a single sample in a study of blood T cells in healthy people across ages. TCRdb called the 5' RACE reads again in MiXCR, with one record for every CDR3 protein. This repertoire shows 1.5 million to 2 million distinct CDR3 sequences, about 50% found once; its top ten account for more than 2%. The sample comprised blood. All receptors derive from a middle-aged woman in good health. Both conserved end residues are trimmed from each CDR3.

CDR3 protein: ASSKDHPFRGGHTGELF
J gene: TRBJ2-2
V gene: TRBV21-1

CDR3 protein: AIGQENEKLF
J gene: TRBJ1-4
V gene: TRBV10-3

CDR3 protein: SASNRDREAGYT
J gene: TRBJ1-2
V gene: TRBV20-1

CDR3 protein: ASSPGQGGNTGELF
J gene: TRBJ2-2
V gene: TRBV7-2

CDR3 protein: ASSQDPGHPSTDTQY
J gene: TRBJ2-3
V gene: TRBV4-1

CDR3 protein: ASRTRAGSTDTQY
J gene: TRBJ2-3
V gene: TRBV2

CDR3 protein: ASRTLTGGTEAF
J gene: TRBJ1-1
V gene: TRBV12-3/TRBV12-4

CDR3 protein: ASSLYRYQETQY
J gene: TRBJ2-5
V gene: TRBV7-2

CDR3 protein: ASSRAGGPEETQY
J gene: TRBJ2-5
V gene: TRBV7-7

CDR3 protein: ASSSRPYQQY
J gene: TRBJ2-7
V gene: TRBV6-2/TRBV6-3

CDR3 protein: ASSHPALGGDTQY
J gene: TRBJ2-3
V gene: TRBV18

CDR3 protein: ASSLRGQGNIQY
J gene: TRBJ2-4
V gene: TRBV27

CDR3 protein: ASSQDRPAGSSYNEQY
J gene: NA
V gene: TRBV4-1